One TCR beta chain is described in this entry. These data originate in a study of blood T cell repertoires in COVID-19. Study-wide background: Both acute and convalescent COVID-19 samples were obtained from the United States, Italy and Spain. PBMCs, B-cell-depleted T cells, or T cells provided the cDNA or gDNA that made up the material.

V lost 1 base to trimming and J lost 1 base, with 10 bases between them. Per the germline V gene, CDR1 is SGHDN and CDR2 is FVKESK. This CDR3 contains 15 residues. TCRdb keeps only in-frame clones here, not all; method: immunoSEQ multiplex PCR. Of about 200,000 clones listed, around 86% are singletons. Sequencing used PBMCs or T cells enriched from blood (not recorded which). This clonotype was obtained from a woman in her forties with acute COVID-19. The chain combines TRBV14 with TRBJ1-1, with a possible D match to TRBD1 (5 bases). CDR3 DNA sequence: TGTGCCAGCAGCCAAGGTAGGGGCAGGAACACTGAAGCTTTCTTT. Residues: CASSQGRGRNTEAFF.